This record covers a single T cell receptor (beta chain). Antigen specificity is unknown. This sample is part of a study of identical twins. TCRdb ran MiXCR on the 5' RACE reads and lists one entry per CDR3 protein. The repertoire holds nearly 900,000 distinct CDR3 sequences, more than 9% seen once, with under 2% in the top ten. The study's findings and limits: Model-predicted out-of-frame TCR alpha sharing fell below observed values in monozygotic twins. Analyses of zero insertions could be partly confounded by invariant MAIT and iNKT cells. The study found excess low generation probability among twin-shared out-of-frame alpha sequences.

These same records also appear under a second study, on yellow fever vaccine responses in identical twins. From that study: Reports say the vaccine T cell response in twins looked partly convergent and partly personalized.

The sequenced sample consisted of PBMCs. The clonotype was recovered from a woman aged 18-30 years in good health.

CDR3 in DNA: TGCGCCAGCAGCTTCGGACTATTTACAGATACGCAGTATTTT. This encodes CASSFGLFTDTQYF. V gene TRBV5-1 combines with J gene TRBJ2-3, with D possibly being TRBD2 (6 bases). CDR3 length: 14 residues. Germline CDR1 is SGHRS and CDR2 is YFSETQ. V shed 2 bases and J shed 3 bases, with 10 bases lying between them.